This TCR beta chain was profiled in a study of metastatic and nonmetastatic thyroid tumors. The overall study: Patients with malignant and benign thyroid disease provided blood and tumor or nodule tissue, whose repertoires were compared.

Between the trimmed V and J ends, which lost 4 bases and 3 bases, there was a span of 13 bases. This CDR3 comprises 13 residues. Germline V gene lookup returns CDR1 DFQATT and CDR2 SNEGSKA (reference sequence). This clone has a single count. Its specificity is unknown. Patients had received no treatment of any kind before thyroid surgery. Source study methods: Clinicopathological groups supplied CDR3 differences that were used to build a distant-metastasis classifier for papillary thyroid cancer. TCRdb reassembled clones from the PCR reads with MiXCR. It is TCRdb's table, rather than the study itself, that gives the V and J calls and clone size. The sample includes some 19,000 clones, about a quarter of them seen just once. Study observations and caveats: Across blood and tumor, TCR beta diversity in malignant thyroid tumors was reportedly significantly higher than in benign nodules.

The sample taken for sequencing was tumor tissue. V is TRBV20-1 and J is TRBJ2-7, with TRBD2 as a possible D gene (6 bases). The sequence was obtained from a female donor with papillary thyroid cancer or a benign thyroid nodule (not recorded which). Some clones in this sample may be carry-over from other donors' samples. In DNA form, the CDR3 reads TGCAGTGCTATCCCCTGCGGGATCTACGAGCAGTACTTC. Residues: CSAIPCGIYEQYF.